This T cell receptor (beta chain) was identified in a study of blood T cell repertoires in COVID-19. Study background: Samples of COVID-19 (acute and convalescent) were obtained from the United States, Italy and Spain. Sources were T cells, B-cell-depleted T cells, or PBMCs; the material itself was cDNA or gDNA.

Residents of 24 US areas, aged about 18 to 100 years, made up the participants. Which cohort a participant joined came from the clinical history participants gave. The CDR3 totals 14 residues. With V trimmed by 6 bases and J by 6 bases, 7 bases remained unmatched. Germline CDR1 reads MNHEY; CDR2 reads SVGAGI. The protocol was immunoSEQ multiplex PCR, while the TCRdb copy is restricted to in-frame clones and leaves out a portion. The sample has approximately 210,000 clones, approximately 73% seen once. The sample was PBMCs or T cells enriched from blood (not recorded which). The genes are TRBV6-5 and TRBJ2-1, with TRBD1 matching over 8 bases. The TCR was taken from a woman between 50 and 59 years old with acute COVID-19. The CDR3 loop is CASSSTGVGNEQFF. CDR3 coding DNA: TGTGCCAGCAGCTCGACAGGGGTCGGCAATGAGCAGTTCTTC.